Each of the 9 T cell receptor beta chains below was sequenced from the same sample in a study of T-cell memory formation after mild COVID-19. TCRdb reanalysed the 5' RACE reads using MiXCR and keeps one entry per CDR3 protein. The table lists roughly 370,000 distinct CDR3 sequences, approximately 16% of them singletons, with about a fifth in the top ten. The sample comprised PBMCs or a T cell subset sorted from them (not recorded which). The origin of the receptors is a man between 18 and 35 years old who had mild COVID-19 (a few samples of this study predate the infection). Cell type and time point are not known.

This clonotype has only a few counts. V gene TRBV11-2 combines with J gene TRBJ2-7; unclear D gene. The CDR3 sequence is 14 residues long. CDR1 and CDR2 from the germline V gene are SGHAT and FQNNGV. Trimming stripped 2 bases from V and 0 bases from J, with 8 bases between. The CDR3 DNA reads TGTGCCAGCAGCTTATTGCCCTCCTCCTACGAGCAGTACTTC. Its protein is CASSLLPSSYEQYF. The full variable domain, with the rest looked up from reference TRBV11-2 and TRBJ2-7, is EAGVAQSPRYKIIEKRQSVAFWCNPISGHATLYWYQQILGQGPKLLIQFQNNGVVDDSQLPKDRFSAERLKGVDSTLKIQPAKLEDSAVYLCASSLLPSSYEQYFGPGTRLTVT.

This clonotype was seen a few times. The chain joins TRBV7-9 to TRBJ2-3; D unclear. V was shortened by 1 base and J by 2 bases, with 7 bases between the two germline ends. There are 14 residues in the CDR3. Looked up from germline, CDR1 is SEHNR and CDR2 is FQNEAQ (reference sequence). CDR3 protein: CASSLDFVTDTQYF. CDR3 sequence (DNA): TGTGCCAGCAGCTTAGACTTCGTCACAGATACGCAGTATTTT.

This clonotype showed up just a few times. V is TRBV5-1 and J is TRBJ1-3; 9 bases fit TRBD1. Trimming at V came to 2 bases and at J to 4 bases, leaving 10 bases not matched to a gene. Germline assignment: CDR1 SGHRS and CDR2 YFSETQ. The CDR3 consists of 17 residues. DNA of the CDR3: TGCGCCAGCAGCTTTTTTGGGACAGGGCCCGAAGGAAACACCATATATTTT. This translates into CASSFFGTGPEGNTIYF.

The chain has TRBV5-1 and TRBJ1-5; D might be TRBD1 (5 bases). Germline V gene sequence: CDR1 SGHRS, CDR2 YFSETQ. V gave up 0 bases and J gave up 7 bases, with 8 bases separating them. The CDR3 covers 13 residues. CDR3 in DNA: TGCGCCAGCAGCTTGGGGGGGTGGCAGCCCCAGCATTTT. Protein sequence: CASSLGGWQPQHF.

The rearrangement links TRBV6-5 to TRBJ1-6; no definite D call. The CDR3 is 14 residues long. Trimming cost V 7 bases and J 5 bases, with 12 bases left between them. Per germline, CDR1 MNHEY and CDR2 SVGAGI. CDR3 sequence (DNA): TGTGCCAGCACAAGAGACGGTCATAATTCACCCCTCCACTTT. This codes for CASTRDGHNSPLHF.

V usage is TRBV7-9 and J usage is TRBJ1-5; D unresolved. CDR3 length equals 13 residues. The V gene lost 5 bases and the J gene lost 10 bases, with 15 bases spanning the gap. The germline V gene encodes CDR1 SEHNR and CDR2 FQNEAQ (reference sequence). CDR3 DNA: TGTGCCAGCAGCCGCGAGGCCGAGCAACCCCAGCATTTT. This encodes CASSREAEQPQHF.

The V and J genes are TRBV20-1 and TRBJ1-1, with unresolved D. The germline V gene encodes CDR1 DFQATT and CDR2 SNEGSKA (reference sequence). CDR3 length equals 11 residues. The V gene lost 3 bases and the J gene lost 5 bases, with 7 bases spanning the gap. The CDR3 here is CSARDETEAFF. In DNA, the CDR3 is TGCAGTGCTAGGGACGAGACTGAAGCTTTCTTT.

The CDR3 DNA reads TGTGCTAGTGGTTTTCCCAGGGAGCGGGTGAAAGATACGCAGTATTTT. Its protein is CASGFPRERVKDTQYF. The chain carries TRBV12-5 and TRBJ2-3; TRBD2 might be the D (6 bases). The germline V gene encodes CDR1 LGHNT and CDR2 FRNRAP. This CDR3 has 16 amino acids. Deletions cut 3 bases from V and 5 bases from J, with 18 bases between.

The CDR3 reads CASSRGGADTEAFF. The CDR3 DNA sequence: TGCGCCAGCAGCCGAGGGGGCGCGGACACTGAAGCTTTCTTT. The V gene is TRBV5-1, the J gene TRBJ1-1; TRBD1 matches 7 bases. There are 14 residues in the CDR3. Germline CDR1 is SGHRS and CDR2 is YFSETQ. The V gene end was trimmed by 4 bases and the J gene end by 3 bases; junction bases not matched to a gene: 6.